The present TCR beta chain was sequenced within a study of T-cell memory formation after mild COVID-19. The CDR3 extends over 14 amino acids. V was shortened by 5 bases and J by 0 bases, with 9 bases between the two germline ends. Germline V lookup: CDR1 MNHNY, CDR2 SVGAGI (reference sequence). TCRdb reprocessed the 5' RACE reads with MiXCR, giving one entry per CDR3 protein. Of a few hundred thousand distinct CDR3 sequences detected, 15% to 20% appear once; the ten largest clones hold over 20%. Specimen: PBMCs or a T cell subset sorted from them (not recorded which). This clonotype was sampled from a young man who had mild COVID-19 (a few samples of this study predate the infection). Cell type and time point are not known. The chain couples TRBV6-6 to TRBJ2-3; D call uncertain. The CDR3 is CASSRLGSTDTQYF. The CDR3 DNA follows: TGTGCCAGCAGTCGGCTGGGGAGCACAGATACGCAGTATTTT.